What follows describes a single TCR beta chain. Its antigen is unknown. TCRdb independently ran MiXCR on the 5' RACE reads; one entry per CDR3 protein. The sample lists 150,000 to 200,000 distinct CDR3 sequences; about a tenth were seen once. The entry originates in a study of T cells after yellow fever vaccination. Overall study findings and caveats: The secondary response was weaker but peaked faster, day 5 versus 15.

Germline CDR1 and CDR2: SEHNR and FQNEAQ (reference sequence). V lost 4 bases and J 0 bases, leaving 12 bases between the germline ends. The CDR3 runs 15 residues. The TCR was taken from a young man who received the YFV17D yellow fever vaccine. The material was CD8+ T cells sorted from PBMCs, obtained 45 days after the yellow fever booster vaccination. The rearrangement uses TRBV7-9 and TRBJ2-5; D not certain. The chain's CDR3 is CASSSIGPNQETQYF. CDR3 in DNA: TGTGCCAGCAGCTCAATAGGGCCTAACCAAGAGACCCAGTACTTC.